This TCR beta chain was retrieved from a study of shared clonotypes between healthy human individuals. General study findings and limits: Unshared clonotypes carried lower generation probabilities than those common to all four donors.

This clone has a handful of counts. Its target is not known. The CDR3 length is 15 residues. V was pared by 6 bases and J by 3 bases, with 7 bases of the junction left unmatched. Per the germline V gene, CDR1 is LNHDA and CDR2 is SQIVND (reference sequence). Over several immunoSEQ plates, each subset's genomic DNA was distributed in even portions. Original analysis: Junction-only sequences without quality scores came from ImmunoSEQ, so filtering differed. Measured with immunoSEQ multiplex PCR; TCRdb has only the in-frame clones, and not every one. That table is the source of V, J and clone size, and D and trimming were worked out from the DNA. The sample holds 2 million to 2.5 million clones; approximately 96% are singletons and the top ten take over 0.1%. All participating donors were Caucasian adults from Nashville, Tennessee.

The sequence was obtained from a man younger than 30 in good health. The sequenced sample was naive CD4+ T cells sorted from blood. Documented subset: CD45RA+ positively selected. This rearrangement joins TRBV19 to TRBJ2-1; 8 positions match TRBD2. The CDR3 nucleotides are TGTGCCAGTAGCGAGCGGGGGTTTCTCTACAATGAGCAGTTCTTC. Encoded protein: CASSERGFLYNEQFF.